Given below is one T cell receptor (beta chain) in context. The repertoire was sequenced with immunoSEQ multiplex PCR; TCRdb's copy has only in-frame clones and lacks some. Counted here are approximately 96,000 clones, just over 85% occurring once; the ten biggest clones make up around 2.1%. Treatment given: preoperative locoregional IRX-2 cytokine immunotherapy. Preoperative locoregional IRX-2 cytokine immunotherapy was tested in the phase Ib source study. This entry comes from a study of preoperative IRX-2 immunotherapy in early breast cancer. The sequenced sample was tumor tissue, obtained after IRX-2 immunotherapy. The clonotype was recovered from a human donor with breast cancer.

The CDR3 spells CASSTDSLNTEAFF. The CDR3 DNA follows: TGTGCCAGCAGTACGGACAGCCTGAACACTGAAGCTTTCTTT. This chain uses TRBV6-8 with TRBJ1-1, with a weak D call TRBD1 (6 bases). Trimming removed 5 bases from V and 0 bases from J, with 10 bases in between. The CDR3 extends over 14 amino acids. Per the germline V gene, CDR1 is MNHGY and CDR2 is SAAAGT.